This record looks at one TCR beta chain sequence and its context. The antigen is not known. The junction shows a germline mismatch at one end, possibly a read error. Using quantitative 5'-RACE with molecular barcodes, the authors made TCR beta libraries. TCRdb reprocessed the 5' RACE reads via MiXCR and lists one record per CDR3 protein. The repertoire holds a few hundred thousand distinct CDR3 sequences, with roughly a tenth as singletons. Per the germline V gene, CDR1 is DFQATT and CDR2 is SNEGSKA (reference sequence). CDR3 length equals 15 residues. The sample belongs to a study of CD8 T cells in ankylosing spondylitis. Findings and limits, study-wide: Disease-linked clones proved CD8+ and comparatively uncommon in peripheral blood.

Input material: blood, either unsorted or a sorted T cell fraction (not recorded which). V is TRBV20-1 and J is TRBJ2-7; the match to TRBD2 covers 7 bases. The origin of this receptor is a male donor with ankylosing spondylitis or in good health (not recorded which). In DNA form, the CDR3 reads TGCACTGCTAGAGATGGCCAGCGGGATGAATACGAGCAGTACTTC. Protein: CTARDGQRDEYEQYF.